This TCR beta chain is drawn from a study of blood T cells in healthy people across ages. The CDR3 runs 17 residues. The V gene's germline CDR1 is SEHNR and CDR2 FQNEAQ (reference sequence). V lost 2 bases and J lost 0; bases outside the gene matches: 7. The second PCR ran about 6 to 11 cycles with a sample-barcoded 5' primer and J-beta primers. One entry per CDR3 protein, called by TCRdb with MiXCR from the 5' RACE reads. The top ten clones hold over 2% of a sample with about 1.8 million distinct CDR3 sequences, around half of them seen once. This TCR derives from a woman aged 40 to 50 in good health. The chain is built from TRBV7-9 and TRBJ2-1; 7 bases line up with TRBD2. The source material was blood. The CDR3 DNA is TGTGCCAGCAGCTTACGGGGCGGGGGTGGCTCCTACAATGAGCAGTTCTTC. As protein: CASSLRGGGGSYNEQFF.